A selection of T cell receptor beta chains follows, all from one sample in a study of memory CD4+ T cells and cytomegalovirus serostatus. Clones were sequenced by immunoSEQ multiplex PCR, and TCRdb holds only the in-frame ones, with some missing. The data hold roughly 56,000 clones, with roughly 87% observed a single time. Specimen: memory CD4+ T cells from blood. These receptors all stem from an adult in good health and CMV-seronegative. Both conserved end residues are part of each CDR3. The D gene is left open where the match is weak. The listing skips clone size in some rows; elsewhere it reads once, few, many or a size class.

TRBJ2-2 TRBV5-4 13 . . CASSFTYTGELFF TGTGCCAGCAGTTTCACTTACACCGGGGAGCTGTTTTTT
TRBJ1-4 TRBV19 15 . TRBD1 CATEGGGTGEEKLFF TGTGCCACCGAGGGAGGAGGGACAGGGGAGGAAAAACTGTTTTTT
TRBJ2-2 TRBV2 16 few TRBD2 CASSEGLAGLTGELFF TGTGCCAGCAGTGAAGGGTTAGCGGGGCTTACCGGGGAGCTGTTTTTT
TRBJ2-3 TRBV7-9 14 . . CASSLDHSTDTQYF TGTGCCAGCAGCTTAGACCACTCCACAGATACGCAGTATTTT
TRBJ2-1 TRBV5-1 15 . . CASSLDGRSYNEQFF TGCGCCAGCAGCTTGGACGGACGCTCCTACAATGAGCAGTTCTTC
TRBJ1-1 TRBV2 13 . . CASSGDGNTEAFF TGTGCCAGCAGTGGGGACGGGAACACTGAAGCTTTCTTT
TRBJ2-5 TRBV5-5 16 . TRBD2 CASSLALAGGQETQYF TGTGCCAGCAGCTTGGCACTAGCGGGGGGCCAAGAGACCCAGTACTTC
TRBJ1-1 TRBV6-5 14 . . CASSYGGSNTEAFF TGTGCCAGCAGTTACGGGGGTTCGAACACTGAAGCTTTCTTT
TRBJ1-3 TRBV5-8 15 . . CASSLRGSSGNTIYF TGTGCCAGCAGCTTGCGGGGGTCCTCTGGAAACACCATATATTTT
TRBJ2-3 TRBV11-1 15 . . CASSLEAEYTDTQYF TGTGCCAGCAGCTTAGAAGCGGAGTACACAGATACGCAGTATTTT
TRBJ2-2 TRBV12-5 13 . . CASGLGHTGELFF TGTGCTAGTGGTTTGGGACATACCGGGGAGCTGTTTTTT
TRBJ2-3 TRBV9 15 once . CASSVVGRERDTQYF TGTGCCAGCAGCGTAGTCGGCAGGGAAAGAGATACGCAGTATTTT
TRBJ2-5 TRBV28 13 . . CASSASRWETQYF TGTGCCAGCAGCGCTTCCAGGTGGGAGACCCAGTACTTC
TRBJ1-2 TRBV19 16 . . CASSMGRRSVSYGYTF TGTGCCAGTAGTATGGGCAGGAGATCAGTGTCCTATGGCTACACCTTC
TRBJ1-5 TRBV7-2 13 . . CASSLYQDQPQHF TGTGCCAGCAGCTTGTATCAGGACCAGCCCCAGCATTTT
TRBJ1-5 TRBV28 15 . . CASSSPVELNQPQHF TGTGCCAGCAGTTCCCCAGTGGAGTTGAATCAGCCCCAGCATTTT
TRBJ1-6 TRBV4-3 16 . . CASSQDIGRGGSPLHF TGCGCCAGCAGCCAGGACATTGGCAGGGGAGGGTCACCCCTCCACTTT
TRBJ2-7 TRBV7-2 14 . . CASSLGGVGYEQYF TGTGCCAGCAGCTTAGGTGGAGTTGGGTACGAGCAGTACTTC
TRBJ2-7 TRBV4-3 17 . TRBD1 CASSQDLGDRGPYEQYF TGCGCCAGCAGCCAAGATCTAGGGGACAGGGGACCCTACGAGCAGTACTTC